This T cell receptor (beta chain) was captured in a study of CD8 T cells in ankylosing spondylitis. Findings and limits, study-wide: Blood from ankylosing spondylitis patients appeared to carry a characteristic roughly eight-variant TCR beta motif. Past studies reported some motif variants in reactive arthritis synovial fluid and blood. Enrichment of disease-linked clones was reportedly significant in matched ankylosing spondylitis synovial fluid. Disease-linked clones proved CD8+ and comparatively uncommon in peripheral blood.

The V segment lost 4 bases and the J segment 5 bases; nucleotides outside the gene matches: 7. This CDR3 region has 15 residues. Per the germline V gene, CDR1 is LGHNA and CDR2 is YNFKEQ. This clonotype was recorded a few times. Its matching antigen is unknown. Libraries of TCR beta came from quantitative 5'-RACE with molecular barcodes. TCRdb reprocessed the 5' RACE reads via MiXCR and lists one record per CDR3 protein. The table includes about 700,000 distinct CDR3 sequences, about 20% detected once. The chain carries TRBV4-2 and TRBJ1-5, with 8 bases lining up with TRBD1. Material: blood, either unsorted or a sorted T cell fraction (not recorded which). This TCR derives from a male donor with ankylosing spondylitis. CDR3 loop: CASSPTGETYQPQHF. The CDR3, as DNA: TGTGCCAGCAGCCCGACAGGGGAGACGTATCAGCCCCAGCATTTT.